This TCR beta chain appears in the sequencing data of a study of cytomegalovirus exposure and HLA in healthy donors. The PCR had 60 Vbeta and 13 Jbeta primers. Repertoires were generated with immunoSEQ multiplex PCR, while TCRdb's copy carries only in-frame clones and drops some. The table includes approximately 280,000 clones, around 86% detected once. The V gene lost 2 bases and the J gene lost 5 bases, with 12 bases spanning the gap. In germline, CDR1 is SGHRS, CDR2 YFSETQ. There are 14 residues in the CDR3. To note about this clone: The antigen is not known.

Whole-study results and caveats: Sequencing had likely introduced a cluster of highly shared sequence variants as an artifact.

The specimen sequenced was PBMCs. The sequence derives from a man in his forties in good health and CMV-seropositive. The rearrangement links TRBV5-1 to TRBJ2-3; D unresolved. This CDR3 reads CASSLGGPEDTQYF. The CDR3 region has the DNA TGCGCCAGCAGCTTAGGCGGTCCTGAAGATACGCAGTATTTT.